This T cell receptor (beta chain) was obtained from a study of early T cells in non-severe SARS-CoV-2 infection. The CDR3 totals 13 residues. Germline assignment: CDR1 SGDLS and CDR2 YYNGEE. Trimming left V 4 bases short and J 5 bases short, with 12 bases between. TCRdb re-derived calls from the 5' RACE reads in MiXCR, one entry per CDR3 protein. The data contain under 85,000 distinct CDR3 sequences, over 9.5% of them singletons. This clonotype has a handful of counts. The source of this sequence is an adult who was a healthcare worker with PCR-confirmed SARS-CoV-2 infection or an uninfected control (not recorded which). The V gene is TRBV9, the J gene TRBJ1-1; no firm D call. Sequenced here: whole blood, sampled at baseline. In nucleotides, the CDR3 is TGTGCCAGCAGCCTACAAAGCTTTACTGAAGCTTTCTTT. This sequence encodes CASSLQSFTEAFF.